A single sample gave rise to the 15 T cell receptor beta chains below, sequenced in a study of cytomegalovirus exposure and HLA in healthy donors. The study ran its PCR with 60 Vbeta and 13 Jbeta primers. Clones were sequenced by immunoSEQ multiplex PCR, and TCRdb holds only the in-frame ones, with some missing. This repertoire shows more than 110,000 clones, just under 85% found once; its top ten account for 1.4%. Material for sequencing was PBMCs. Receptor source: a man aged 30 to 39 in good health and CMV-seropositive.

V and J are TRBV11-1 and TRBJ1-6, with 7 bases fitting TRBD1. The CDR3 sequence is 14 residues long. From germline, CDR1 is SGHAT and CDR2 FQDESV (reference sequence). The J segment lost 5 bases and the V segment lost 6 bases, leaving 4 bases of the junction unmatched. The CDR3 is CASSYRGNNSPLHF. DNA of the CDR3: TGTGCCAGCAGTTACAGGGGTAATAATTCACCCCTCCACTTT.

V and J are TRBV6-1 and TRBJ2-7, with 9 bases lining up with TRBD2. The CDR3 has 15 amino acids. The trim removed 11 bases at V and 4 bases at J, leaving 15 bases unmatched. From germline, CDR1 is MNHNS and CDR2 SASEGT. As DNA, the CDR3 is TGTGCCGCCCGCAGTGCGGGGGGGAGTGGTTACGAGCAGTACTTC. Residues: CAARSAGGSGYEQYF.

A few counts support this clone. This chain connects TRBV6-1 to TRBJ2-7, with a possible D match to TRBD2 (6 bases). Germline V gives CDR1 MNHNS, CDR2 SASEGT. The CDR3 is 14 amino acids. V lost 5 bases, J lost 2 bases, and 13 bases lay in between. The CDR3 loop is CASSLQAGTYEQYF. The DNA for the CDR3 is TGTGCCAGCAGTCTCCAGGCGGGGACCTACGAGCAGTACTTC.

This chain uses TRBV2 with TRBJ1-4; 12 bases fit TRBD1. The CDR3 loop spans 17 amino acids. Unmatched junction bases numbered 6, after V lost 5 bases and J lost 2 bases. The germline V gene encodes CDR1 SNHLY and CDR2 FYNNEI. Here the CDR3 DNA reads TGTGCCAGCAGTACCGGGACAGGGGGCGCGACTAATGAAAAACTGTTTTTT. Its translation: CASSTGTGGATNEKLFF.

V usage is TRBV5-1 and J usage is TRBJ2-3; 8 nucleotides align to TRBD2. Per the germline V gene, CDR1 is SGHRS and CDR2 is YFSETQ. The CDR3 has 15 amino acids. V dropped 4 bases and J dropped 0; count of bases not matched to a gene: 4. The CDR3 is CASSDIAGSTDTQYF. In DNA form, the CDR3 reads TGCGCCAGCAGCGATATAGCGGGGAGCACAGATACGCAGTATTTT.

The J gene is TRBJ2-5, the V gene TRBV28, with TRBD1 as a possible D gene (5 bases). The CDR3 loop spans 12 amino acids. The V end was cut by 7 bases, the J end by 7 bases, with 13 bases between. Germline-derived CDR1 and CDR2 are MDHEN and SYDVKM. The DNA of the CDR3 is TGTGCCAGCACTAAGGACAAGTCGACCCAGTACTTC. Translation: CASTKDKSTQYF.

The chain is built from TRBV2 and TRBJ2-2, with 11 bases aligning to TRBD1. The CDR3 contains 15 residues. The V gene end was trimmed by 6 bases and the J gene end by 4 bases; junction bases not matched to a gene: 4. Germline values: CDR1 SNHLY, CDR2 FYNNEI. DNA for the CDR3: TGTGCCAGCAGCTCGGGACAGGGGGGCACCGGGGAGCTGTTTTTT. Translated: CASSSGQGGTGELFF.

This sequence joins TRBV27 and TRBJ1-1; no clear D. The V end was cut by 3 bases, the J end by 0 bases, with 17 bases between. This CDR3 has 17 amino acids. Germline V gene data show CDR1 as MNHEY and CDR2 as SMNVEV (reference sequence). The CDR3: CASSFRQALSLNTEAFF. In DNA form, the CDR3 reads TGTGCCAGCAGTTTCCGTCAGGCCCTCAGCCTGAACACTGAAGCTTTCTTT.

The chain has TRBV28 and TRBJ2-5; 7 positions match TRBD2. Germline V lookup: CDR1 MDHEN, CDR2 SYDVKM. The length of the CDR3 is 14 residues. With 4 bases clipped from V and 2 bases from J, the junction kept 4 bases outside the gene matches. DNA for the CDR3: TGTGCCAGCAGTTCTAGCGGAATTCAAGAGACCCAGTACTTC. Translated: CASSSSGIQETQYF.

Here the CDR3 DNA reads TGTGCCAGCAGCCAAGTCGGGACAAGCGGCTACACCTTC. Its protein is CASSQVGTSGYTF. The V and J genes are TRBV14 and TRBJ1-2; tentatively, D is TRBD1 (6 bases). Looked up from germline, CDR1 is SGHDN and CDR2 is FVKESK. The V end was cut by 1 base, the J end by 8 bases, with 11 bases between. The CDR3 spans 13 residues.

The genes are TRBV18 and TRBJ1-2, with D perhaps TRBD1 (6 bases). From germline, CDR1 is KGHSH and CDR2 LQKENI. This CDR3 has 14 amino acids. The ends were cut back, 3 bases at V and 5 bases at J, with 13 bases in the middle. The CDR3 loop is CASSPPGDVYGYTF. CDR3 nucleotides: TGTGCCAGCTCACCTCCAGGGGACGTTTATGGCTACACCTTC.

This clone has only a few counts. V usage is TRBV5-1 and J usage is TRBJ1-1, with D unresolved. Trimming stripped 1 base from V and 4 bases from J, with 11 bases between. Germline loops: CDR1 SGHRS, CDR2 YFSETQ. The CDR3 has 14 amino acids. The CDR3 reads CASSLSHGSTEAFF. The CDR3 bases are TGCGCCAGCAGCTTGAGTCATGGTAGCACTGAAGCTTTCTTT.

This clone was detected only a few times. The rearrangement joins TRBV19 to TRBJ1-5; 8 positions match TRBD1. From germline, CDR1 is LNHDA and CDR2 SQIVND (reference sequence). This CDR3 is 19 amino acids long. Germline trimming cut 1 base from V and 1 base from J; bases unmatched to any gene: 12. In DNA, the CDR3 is TGTGCCAGTAGTATAGGTTTGGGCAGGGGGCTGGGCAGCAATCAGCCCCAGCATTTT. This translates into CASSIGLGRGLGSNQPQHF.

The CDR3 loop is CASSVAGRGTFF. The CDR3, as DNA: TGTGCCAGCAGCGTAGCCGGCAGGGGAACTTTCTTT. The chain combines TRBV9 with TRBJ1-1, with a weak D call TRBD1 (6 bases). Deletions cut 0 bases from V and 12 bases from J, with 12 bases between. Germline V gene data show CDR1 as SGDLS and CDR2 as YYNGEE. The CDR3 loop spans 12 amino acids.

CDR3: CASSLEGQSAEKLFF. CDR3 nucleotides: TGTGCCAGCAGCTTGGAAGGACAGTCGGCCGAAAAACTGTTTTTT. The genes are TRBV5-8 and TRBJ1-4; TRBD1 is a possible D gene (6 bases). V shed 0 bases and J shed 8 bases, with 14 bases lying between them. From germline, CDR1 is SGHTS and CDR2 YDEGEE. CDR3 length: 15 amino acids.